This TCR beta chain is drawn from a study of T-cell memory formation after mild COVID-19. Whole-study results and caveats: The authors did not confirm SARS-CoV-2 specificity of second-wave clones peaking day 37. The study found contracting CD4+ clones mainly in CM and EM and contracting CD8+ clones in EMRA. Cross-reactive memory appears to have joined, as suggested by some responding clones showing up in pre-infection memory.

V lost 0 bases and J lost 0, with 15 bases in between. The CDR3 has 19 amino acids. In germline, CDR1 is LNHNV, CDR2 YYDKDF (reference sequence). 5'RACE with constant-segment primers built TCRalpha and TCRbeta cDNA libraries with UMIs. TCRdb used MiXCR to reprocess the 5' RACE reads, holding one entry per CDR3 protein. The data hold around 45,000 distinct CDR3 sequences, with roughly 9.8% observed a single time. As to this clonotype: No antigen is known for it.

The sequence was collected from an adult woman who had mild COVID-19 (a few samples of this study predate the infection). Cell type and time point are not known. Sequencing used PBMCs or a T cell subset sorted from them (not recorded which). This sequence joins TRBV15 and TRBJ2-6; no clear D gene. The CDR3 sequence: CATSRDVAHSSSGANVLTF. The CDR3 region has the DNA TGTGCCACCAGCAGAGACGTCGCCCATTCATCCTCTGGGGCCAACGTCCTGACTTTC.